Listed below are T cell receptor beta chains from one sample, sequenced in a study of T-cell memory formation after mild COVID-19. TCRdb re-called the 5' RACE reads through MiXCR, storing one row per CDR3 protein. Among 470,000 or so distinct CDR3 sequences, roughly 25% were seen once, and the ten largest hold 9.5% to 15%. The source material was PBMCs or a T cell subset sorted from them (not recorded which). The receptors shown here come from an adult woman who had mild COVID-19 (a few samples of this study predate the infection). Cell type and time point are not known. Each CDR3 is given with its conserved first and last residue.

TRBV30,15,CAWTRALSSYNEQFF
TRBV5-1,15,CASSLGSGGAPEQFF
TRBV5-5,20,CASSPKILLTGTTNTGELFF
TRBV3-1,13,CASSLSASETQYF
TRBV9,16,CASSPEQGTSTDTQYF
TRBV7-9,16,CASSLAPLTEYNEQFF
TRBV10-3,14,CAISESEAGNTIYF
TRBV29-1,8,CSFLGRIF
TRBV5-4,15,CASSLRLGGYNEQFF
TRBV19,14,CASSTSSGRPKQYF
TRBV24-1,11,CATSDSVGYTF
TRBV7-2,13,CASSSAGGNEQYF
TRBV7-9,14,CASSRDILTYEQYF
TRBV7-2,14,CASSLEWGHNEQFF
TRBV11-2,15,CASSRVRGNHNEQFF
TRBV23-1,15,CASSHGARQGNEQFF
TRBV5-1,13,CASSYPGAYEQYF
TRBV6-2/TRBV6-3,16,CASSYVSGEVTDTQYF
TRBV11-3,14,CASSSRQNRDTQYF
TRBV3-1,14,CASSQVHSSYEQYF
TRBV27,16,CASSYTLPRGADTQYF
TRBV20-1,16,CSARLGGQGHPNEQFF
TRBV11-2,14,CASSFQGIRNTIYF
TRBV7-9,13,CASSLDGDNEQFF
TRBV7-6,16,CASSSFRDRSYNEQFF
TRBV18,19,CASSPARGGLGSSYNEQFF
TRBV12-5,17,CASGLVPDLAGTGELFF
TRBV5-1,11,CASSFDSEAFF
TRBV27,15,CASRSGQTSNQPQHF
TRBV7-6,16,CASSLGTGGINSPLHF
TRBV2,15,CASSADKGGRETQYF
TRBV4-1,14,CASSLSGDYNEQFF
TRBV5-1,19,CASSPDILEGGSSTDTQYF
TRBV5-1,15,CASSLDFRSNYGYTF
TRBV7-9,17,CASSHGLAGGNRVGQYF
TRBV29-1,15,CSVLQGLAVYNEQFF
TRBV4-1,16,CASSQDPSLRNQPQHF
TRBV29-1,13,CSVGDRNTGELFF